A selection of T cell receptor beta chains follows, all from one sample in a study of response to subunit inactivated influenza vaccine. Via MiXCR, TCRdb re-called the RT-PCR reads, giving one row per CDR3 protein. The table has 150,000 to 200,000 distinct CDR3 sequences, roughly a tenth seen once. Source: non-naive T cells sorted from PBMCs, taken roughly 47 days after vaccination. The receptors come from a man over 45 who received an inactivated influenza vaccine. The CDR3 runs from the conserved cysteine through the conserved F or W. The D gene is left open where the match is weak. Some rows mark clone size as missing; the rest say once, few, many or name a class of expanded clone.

CDR3 protein: CAISNTGTLNTGELLF
CDR3 DNA: TGTGCCATCAGCAACACAGGGACCCTTAACACCGGGGAGCTGCTTTTT
J gene: TRBJ2-2
clone size: few
D gene: NA
V gene: TRBV10-3

CDR3 protein: CASSYSQGYNEQFF
CDR3 DNA: TGTGCCAGCAGTTACAGCCAGGGCTACAATGAGCAGTTCTTC
J gene: TRBJ2-1
clone size: NA
D gene: NA
V gene: TRBV6-5

CDR3 protein: CATGGQNTDTQYF
CDR3 DNA: TGTGCCACCGGGGGGCAGAACACAGATACGCAGTATTTT
J gene: TRBJ2-3
clone size: many
D gene: NA
V gene: TRBV7-2

CDR3 protein: CASGTTGTTYNEQFF
CDR3 DNA: TGTGCCAGCGGGACGACTGGGACTACCTACAATGAGCAGTTCTTC
J gene: TRBJ2-1
clone size: many
D gene: TRBD2
V gene: TRBV12-3/TRBV12-4

CDR3 protein: CASTLNGGQTHTGELFF
CDR3 DNA: TGTGCCAGCACCCTCAATGGGGGACAAACACACACCGGGGAGCTGTTTTTT
J gene: TRBJ2-2
clone size: few
D gene: NA
V gene: TRBV12-3/TRBV12-4

CDR3 protein: CASSQEASFTYEQYF
CDR3 DNA: TGTGCCAGCAGCCAAGAGGCGTCTTTTACCTACGAGCAGTACTTC
J gene: TRBJ2-7
clone size: medium-sized
D gene: NA
V gene: TRBV3-1

CDR3 protein: CASSPVVAKNIQYF
CDR3 DNA: TGTGCCAGCAGCCCCGTAGTAGCCAAAAACATTCAGTACTTC
J gene: TRBJ2-4
clone size: NA
D gene: NA
V gene: TRBV7-9

CDR3 protein: CASSPGAMNTEAFF
CDR3 DNA: TGTGCCAGCAGCCCAGGCGCTATGAACACTGAAGCTTTCTTT
J gene: TRBJ1-1
clone size: many
D gene: NA
V gene: TRBV7-3

CDR3 protein: CASSRSGDNSPLHF
CDR3 DNA: TGTGCCAGCTCACGGAGCGGGGATAATTCACCCCTCCACTTT
J gene: TRBJ1-6
clone size: few
D gene: NA
V gene: TRBV18

CDR3 protein: CASSRAGGTTEAFF
CDR3 DNA: TGTGCCAGCAGCCGTGCTGGTGGAACCACTGAAGCTTTCTTT
J gene: TRBJ1-1
clone size: many
D gene: NA
V gene: TRBV7-9

CDR3 protein: CSARDSAEAFF
CDR3 DNA: TGCAGTGCTAGAGACTCAGCTGAAGCTTTCTTT
J gene: TRBJ1-1
clone size: NA
D gene: NA
V gene: TRBV20-1

CDR3 protein: CASGLEGWGEQYF
CDR3 DNA: TGTGCCAGCGGCTTGGAGGGGTGGGGCGAGCAGTACTTC
J gene: TRBJ2-7
clone size: many
D gene: NA
V gene: TRBV5-5

CDR3 protein: CASTGASGKETQYF
CDR3 DNA: TGTGCCAGCACCGGGGCTAGCGGGAAAGAGACCCAGTACTTC
J gene: TRBJ2-5
clone size: NA
D gene: TRBD2
V gene: TRBV12-3/TRBV12-4

CDR3 protein: CASSYWQGENIQYF
CDR3 DNA: TGTGCCAGCAGTTATTGGCAGGGGGAAAACATTCAGTACTTC
J gene: TRBJ2-4
clone size: NA
D gene: TRBD1
V gene: TRBV6-5

CDR3 protein: CSAREFRDRLIMNTEAFF
CDR3 DNA: TGCAGTGCTAGAGAGTTTCGGGACAGACTAATTATGAACACTGAAGCTTTCTTT
J gene: TRBJ1-1
clone size: many
D gene: TRBD1
V gene: TRBV20-1

CDR3 protein: CASSWGWGRRVTGELFF
CDR3 DNA: TGTGCCAGCAGCTGGGGTTGGGGTCGCCGGGTCACCGGGGAGCTGTTTTTT
J gene: TRBJ2-2
clone size: few
D gene: NA
V gene: TRBV7-2

CDR3 protein: CASSRAPAGVNEQFF
CDR3 DNA: TGTGCCAGCAGCCGGGCCCCGGCCGGAGTCAATGAGCAGTTCTTC
J gene: TRBJ2-1
clone size: NA
D gene: NA
V gene: TRBV3-1

CDR3 protein: CASSNKIGTRDTNEQFF
CDR3 DNA: TGCGCCAGCAGCAACAAGATCGGAACCCGAGATACCAATGAGCAGTTCTTC
J gene: TRBJ2-1
clone size: many
D gene: NA
V gene: TRBV4-3

CDR3 protein: CSAKGTSGRAGTDTQYF
CDR3 DNA: TGCAGTGCTAAAGGGACTAGCGGGAGGGCCGGAACAGATACGCAGTATTTT
J gene: TRBJ2-3
clone size: many
D gene: TRBD2
V gene: TRBV20-1

CDR3 protein: CASSAGQGNNEQFF
CDR3 DNA: TGTGCCAGCAGTGCGGGACAGGGGAACAATGAGCAGTTCTTC
J gene: TRBJ2-1
clone size: many
D gene: TRBD1
V gene: TRBV12-3/TRBV12-4

CDR3 protein: CSARVMKEGLQETQYF
CDR3 DNA: TGCAGTGCTAGAGTCATGAAGGAGGGGTTACAAGAGACCCAGTACTTC
J gene: TRBJ2-5
clone size: NA
D gene: NA
V gene: TRBV20-1

CDR3 protein: CASSQAGDLNTEAFF
CDR3 DNA: TGCGCCAGCAGCCAAGCAGGGGACCTCAACACTGAAGCTTTCTTT
J gene: TRBJ1-1
clone size: NA
D gene: NA
V gene: TRBV4-1

CDR3 protein: CASSSLMGGLSNQPQHF
CDR3 DNA: TGTGCCAGCAGCTCACTAATGGGAGGACTGAGCAATCAGCCCCAGCATTTT
J gene: TRBJ1-5
clone size: many
D gene: NA
V gene: TRBV7-8

CDR3 protein: CASSQAGGGSYGYTF
CDR3 DNA: TGCGCCAGCAGCCAGGCAGGGGGCGGTAGCTATGGCTACACCTTC
J gene: TRBJ1-2
clone size: few
D gene: TRBD1
V gene: TRBV4-3

CDR3 protein: CASSFRGANEQFF
CDR3 DNA: TGTGCCAGCAGCTTCCGGGGGGCAAATGAGCAGTTCTTC
J gene: TRBJ2-1
clone size: many
D gene: NA
V gene: TRBV7-9

CDR3 protein: CASSLGGSVQYF
CDR3 DNA: TGCGCCAGCAGCTTGGGGGGTTCGGTTCAGTACTTC
J gene: TRBJ2-4
clone size: many
D gene: NA
V gene: TRBV5-1

CDR3 protein: CASSGGTGGYEQYF
CDR3 DNA: TGTGCCAGCAGTGGTGGGACAGGGGGTTACGAGCAGTACTTC
J gene: TRBJ2-7
clone size: many
D gene: TRBD1
V gene: TRBV27

CDR3 protein: CASRRDNAAVKTQYF
CDR3 DNA: TGTGCCAGCAGACGAGACAATGCGGCGGTAAAGACCCAGTACTTC
J gene: TRBJ2-5
clone size: many
D gene: NA
V gene: TRBV11-1

CDR3 protein: CASSQDQGLAETLSSTDTQYF
CDR3 DNA: TGTGCCAGCAGCCAAGATCAGGGACTAGCGGAGACTCTTTCTAGCACAGATACGCAGTATTTT
J gene: TRBJ2-3
clone size: NA
D gene: TRBD2
V gene: TRBV3-1

CDR3 protein: CASSRMTGATSPLHF
CDR3 DNA: TGCGCCAGCAGCCGAATGACAGGGGCGACTTCACCCCTCCACTTT
J gene: TRBJ1-6
clone size: NA
D gene: TRBD1
V gene: TRBV4-1

CDR3 protein: CASSVLAGGYNEQFF
CDR3 DNA: TGTGCCAGCAGCGTACTAGCGGGGGGTTACAATGAGCAGTTCTTC
J gene: TRBJ2-1
clone size: NA
D gene: TRBD2
V gene: TRBV7-2

CDR3 protein: CASSLLAGGVNTGELFF
CDR3 DNA: TGTGCCAGCAGCTTACTAGCGGGGGGGGTGAACACCGGGGAGCTGTTTTTT
J gene: TRBJ2-2
clone size: few
D gene: TRBD2
V gene: TRBV7-8

CDR3 protein: CASSQEFSGAQYF
CDR3 DNA: TGTGCCAGCAGCCAAGAATTTAGCGGGGCCCAGTACTTC
J gene: TRBJ2-5
clone size: few
D gene: TRBD2
V gene: TRBV4-2

CDR3 protein: CASSYSTSGGAYEQYF
CDR3 DNA: TGTGCCAGCAGTTACTCGACTAGCGGGGGGGCCTACGAGCAGTACTTC
J gene: TRBJ2-7
clone size: many
D gene: TRBD2
V gene: TRBV6-5

CDR3 protein: CASSSGGDRVQETQYF
CDR3 DNA: TGCGCCAGCAGTTCGGGGGGAGACAGGGTCCAAGAGACCCAGTACTTC
J gene: TRBJ2-5
clone size: many
D gene: NA
V gene: TRBV5-1

CDR3 protein: CASSLPEFTDTQYF
CDR3 DNA: TGTGCCAGCAGTTTGCCAGAATTCACAGATACGCAGTATTTT
J gene: TRBJ2-3
clone size: NA
D gene: NA
V gene: TRBV12-3/TRBV12-4

CDR3 protein: CASSLVVRVNSPLHF
CDR3 DNA: TGTGCCAGCAGTTTAGTCGTCAGGGTAAACTCACCCCTCCACTTT
J gene: TRBJ1-6
clone size: few
D gene: NA
V gene: TRBV12-3/TRBV12-4

CDR3 protein: CASSSPAGAGQGFYEQYF
CDR3 DNA: TGTGCCAGCAGCTCGCCGGCGGGAGCGGGACAGGGATTCTACGAGCAGTACTTC
J gene: TRBJ2-7
clone size: NA
D gene: TRBD1
V gene: TRBV11-1

CDR3 protein: CASSKAGTNLHF
CDR3 DNA: TGTGCCAGCAGTAAAGCAGGGACAAACCTCCACTTT
J gene: TRBJ1-6
clone size: few
D gene: NA
V gene: TRBV6-5

CDR3 protein: CASREQGHEQFF
CDR3 DNA: TGTGCCAGCAGAGAACAGGGCCATGAGCAGTTCTTC
J gene: TRBJ2-1
clone size: NA
D gene: NA
V gene: TRBV6-1

CDR3 protein: CASSPTLTSGGANEQFF
CDR3 DNA: TGTGCCAGCAGCCCCACCCTCACTAGCGGGGGGGCCAATGAGCAGTTCTTC
J gene: TRBJ2-1
clone size: NA
D gene: TRBD2
V gene: TRBV5-6

CDR3 protein: CSAALLAHGAWETQYF
CDR3 DNA: TGCAGCGCCGCCCTCCTCGCACACGGAGCGTGGGAGACCCAGTACTTC
J gene: TRBJ2-5
clone size: NA
D gene: NA
V gene: TRBV29-1

CDR3 protein: CASSGSLGLAGTEQFF
CDR3 DNA: TGTGCCAGCAGCGGTAGTCTCGGACTAGCGGGAACTGAGCAGTTCTTC
J gene: TRBJ2-1
clone size: many
D gene: TRBD2
V gene: TRBV5-6

CDR3 protein: CASSQIVATNEKLFF
CDR3 DNA: TGCGCCAGCAGCCAGATAGTTGCAACTAATGAAAAACTGTTTTTT
J gene: TRBJ1-4
clone size: few
D gene: NA
V gene: TRBV4-1

CDR3 protein: CASSSGLAGGGDTQYF
CDR3 DNA: TGTGCCAGCAGCTCGGGACTAGCGGGAGGTGGAGATACGCAGTATTTT
J gene: TRBJ2-3
clone size: NA
D gene: TRBD2
V gene: TRBV7-3

CDR3 protein: CASSQVQGGNNEQFF
CDR3 DNA: TGCGCCAGCAGCCAAGTTCAAGGGGGCAACAATGAGCAGTTCTTC
J gene: TRBJ2-1
clone size: many
D gene: TRBD1
V gene: TRBV4-3

CDR3 protein: CASSPGRSTEAFF
CDR3 DNA: TGTGCCAGCAGTCCGGGGAGGAGCACTGAAGCTTTCTTT
J gene: TRBJ1-1
clone size: NA
D gene: NA
V gene: TRBV7-2